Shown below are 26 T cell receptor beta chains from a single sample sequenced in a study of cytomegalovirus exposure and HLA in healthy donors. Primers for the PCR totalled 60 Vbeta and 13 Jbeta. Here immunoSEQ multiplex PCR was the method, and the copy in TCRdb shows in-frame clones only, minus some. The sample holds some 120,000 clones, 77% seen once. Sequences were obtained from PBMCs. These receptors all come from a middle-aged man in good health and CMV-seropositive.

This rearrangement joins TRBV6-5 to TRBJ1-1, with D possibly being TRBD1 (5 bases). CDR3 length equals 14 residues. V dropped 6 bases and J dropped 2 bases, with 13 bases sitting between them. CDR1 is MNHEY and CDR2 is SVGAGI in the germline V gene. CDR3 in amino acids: CASSNWGSNTEAFF. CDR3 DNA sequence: TGTGCCAGCAGCAATTGGGGCAGCAACACTGAAGCTTTCTTT.

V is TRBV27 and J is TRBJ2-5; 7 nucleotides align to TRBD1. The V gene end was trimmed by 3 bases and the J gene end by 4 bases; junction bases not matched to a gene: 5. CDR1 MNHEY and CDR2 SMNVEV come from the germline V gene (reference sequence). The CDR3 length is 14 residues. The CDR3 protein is CASSFDRAGETQYF. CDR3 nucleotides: TGTGCCAGCAGTTTCGACAGGGCGGGAGAGACCCAGTACTTC.

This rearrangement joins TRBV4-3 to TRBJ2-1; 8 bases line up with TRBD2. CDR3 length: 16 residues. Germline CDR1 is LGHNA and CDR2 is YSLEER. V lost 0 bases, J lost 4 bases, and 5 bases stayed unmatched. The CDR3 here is CASSQDPAGVYNEQFF. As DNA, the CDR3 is TGCGCCAGCAGCCAAGATCCAGCGGGGGTTTACAATGAGCAGTTCTTC.

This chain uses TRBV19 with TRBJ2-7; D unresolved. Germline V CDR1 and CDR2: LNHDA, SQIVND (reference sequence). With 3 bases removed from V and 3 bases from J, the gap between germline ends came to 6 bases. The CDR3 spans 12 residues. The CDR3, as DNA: TGTGCCAGTAGTATCGGTAACTACGAGCAGTACTTC. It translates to CASSIGNYEQYF. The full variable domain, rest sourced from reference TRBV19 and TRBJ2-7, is DGGITQSPKYLFRKEGQNVTLSCEQNLNHDAMYWYRQDPGQGLRLIYYSQIVNDFQKGDIAEGYSVSREKKESFPLTVTSAQKNPTAFYLCASSIGNYEQYFGPGTRLTVT.

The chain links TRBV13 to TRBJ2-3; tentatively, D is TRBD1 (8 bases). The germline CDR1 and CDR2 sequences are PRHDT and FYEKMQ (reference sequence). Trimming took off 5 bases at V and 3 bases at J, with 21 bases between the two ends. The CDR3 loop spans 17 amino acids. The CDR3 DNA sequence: TGTGCCAGCAGCCGCGATCGGGGGGACAGGAGGACAGATACGCAGTATTTT. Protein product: CASSRDRGDRRTDTQYF.

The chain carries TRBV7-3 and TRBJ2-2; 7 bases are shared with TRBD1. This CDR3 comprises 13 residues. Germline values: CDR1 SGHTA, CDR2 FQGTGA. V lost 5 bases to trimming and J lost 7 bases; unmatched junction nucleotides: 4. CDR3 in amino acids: CASSVQGYGELFF. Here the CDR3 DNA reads TGTGCCAGCAGCGTACAGGGGTACGGGGAGCTGTTTTTT.

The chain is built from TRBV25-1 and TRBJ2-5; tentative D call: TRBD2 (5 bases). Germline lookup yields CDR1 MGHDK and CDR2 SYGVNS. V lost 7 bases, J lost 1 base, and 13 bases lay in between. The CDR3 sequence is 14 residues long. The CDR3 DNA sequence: TGTGCCAGCACCCATCCGGCGGGCCAAGAGACCCAGTACTTC. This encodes CASTHPAGQETQYF.

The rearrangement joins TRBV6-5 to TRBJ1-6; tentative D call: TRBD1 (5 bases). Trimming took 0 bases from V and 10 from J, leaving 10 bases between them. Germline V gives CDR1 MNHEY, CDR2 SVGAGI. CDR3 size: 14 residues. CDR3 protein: CASSYSGEESPLHF. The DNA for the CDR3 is TGTGCCAGCAGTTACTCGGGGGAGGAATCACCCCTCCACTTT.

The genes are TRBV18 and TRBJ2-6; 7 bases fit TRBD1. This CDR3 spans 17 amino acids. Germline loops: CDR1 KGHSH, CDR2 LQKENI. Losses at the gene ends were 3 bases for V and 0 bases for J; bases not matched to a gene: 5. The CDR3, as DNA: TGTGCCAGCTCACCCTCGACAGGGCGCTCTGGGGCCAACGTCCTGACTTTC. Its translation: CASSPSTGRSGANVLTF.

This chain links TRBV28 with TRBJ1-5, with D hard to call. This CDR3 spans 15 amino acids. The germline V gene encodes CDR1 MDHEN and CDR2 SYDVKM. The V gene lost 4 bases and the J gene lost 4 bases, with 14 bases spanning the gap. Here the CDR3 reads CASSSAPGWNQPQHF. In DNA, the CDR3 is TGTGCCAGCAGTTCGGCCCCGGGTTGGAATCAGCCCCAGCATTTT.

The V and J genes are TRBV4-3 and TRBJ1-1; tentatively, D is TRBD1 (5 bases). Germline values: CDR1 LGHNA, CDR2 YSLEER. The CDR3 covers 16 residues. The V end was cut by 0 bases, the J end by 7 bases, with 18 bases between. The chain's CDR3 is CASSQDYFPSRDEAFF. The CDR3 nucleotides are TGCGCCAGCAGCCAAGATTATTTTCCGAGCAGGGATGAAGCTTTCTTT.

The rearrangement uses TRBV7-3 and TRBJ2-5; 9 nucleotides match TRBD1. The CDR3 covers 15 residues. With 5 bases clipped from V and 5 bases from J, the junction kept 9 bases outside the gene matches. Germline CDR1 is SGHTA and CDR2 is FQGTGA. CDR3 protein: CASSPTATGGETQYF. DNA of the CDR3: TGTGCCAGCAGCCCTACCGCGACAGGGGGGGAGACCCAGTACTTC.

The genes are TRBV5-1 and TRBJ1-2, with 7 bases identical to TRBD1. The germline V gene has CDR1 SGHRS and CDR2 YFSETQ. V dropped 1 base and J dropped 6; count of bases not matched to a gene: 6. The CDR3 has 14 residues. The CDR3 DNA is TGCGCCAGCAGCTTGTTAACAGGGGAGGATGGCTACACCTTC. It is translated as CASSLLTGEDGYTF. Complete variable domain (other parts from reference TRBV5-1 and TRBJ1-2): KAGVTQTPRYLIKTRGQQVTLSCSPISGHRSVSWYQQTPGQGLQFLFEYFSETQRNKGNFPGRFSGRQFSNSRSEMNVSTLELGDSALYLCASSLLTGEDGYTFGSGTRLTVV.

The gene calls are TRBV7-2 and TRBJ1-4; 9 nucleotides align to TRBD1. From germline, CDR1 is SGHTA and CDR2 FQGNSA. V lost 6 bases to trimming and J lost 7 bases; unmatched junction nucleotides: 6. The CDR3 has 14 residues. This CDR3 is CASSYTGGSEKLFF. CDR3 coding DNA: TGTGCCAGCAGTTATACAGGGGGCTCTGAAAAACTGTTTTTT.

This CDR3 reads CASSQLAGGGETQYF. CDR3 in DNA: TGTGCCAGCAGCCAACTAGCGGGGGGTGGTGAGACCCAGTACTTC. This chain joins TRBV11-1 and TRBJ2-5; 12 bases line up with TRBD2. V trimming: 5 bases; J trimming: 5 bases; junction bases outside the gene matches: 6. The CDR3 is made up of 15 amino acids. Germline V gives CDR1 SGHAT, CDR2 FQDESV (reference sequence).

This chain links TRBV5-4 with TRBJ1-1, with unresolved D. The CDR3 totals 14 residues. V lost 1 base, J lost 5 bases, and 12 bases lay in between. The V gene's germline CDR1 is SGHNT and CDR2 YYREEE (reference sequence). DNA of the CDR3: TGTGCCAGCAGCTTGTTTCAGGCTCGGACTGAAGCTTTCTTT. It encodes CASSLFQARTEAFF.

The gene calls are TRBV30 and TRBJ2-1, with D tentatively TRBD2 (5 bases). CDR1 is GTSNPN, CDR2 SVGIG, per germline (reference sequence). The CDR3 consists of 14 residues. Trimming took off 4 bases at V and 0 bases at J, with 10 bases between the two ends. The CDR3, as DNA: TGTGCCTGGACCCTAGCAAACTCCTACAATGAGCAGTTCTTC. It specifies CAWTLANSYNEQFF.

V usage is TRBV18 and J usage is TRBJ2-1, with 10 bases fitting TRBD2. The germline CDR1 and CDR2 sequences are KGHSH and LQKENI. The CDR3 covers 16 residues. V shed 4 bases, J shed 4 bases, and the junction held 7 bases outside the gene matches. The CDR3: CASSLQGTSAYNEQFF. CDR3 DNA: TGTGCCAGCTCACTCCAAGGGACTAGCGCTTACAATGAGCAGTTCTTC. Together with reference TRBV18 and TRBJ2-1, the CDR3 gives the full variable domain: NAGVMQNPRHLVRRRGQEARLRCSPMKGHSHVYWYRQLPEEGLKFMVYLQKENIIDESGMPKERFSAEFPKEGPSILRIQQVVRGDSAAYFCASSLQGTSAYNEQFFGPGTRLTVL.

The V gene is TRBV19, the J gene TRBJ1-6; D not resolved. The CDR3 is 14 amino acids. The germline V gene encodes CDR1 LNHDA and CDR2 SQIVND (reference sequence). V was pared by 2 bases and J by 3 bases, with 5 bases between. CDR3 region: CASSIQFYNSPLHF. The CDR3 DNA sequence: TGTGCCAGTAGTATACAGTTCTATAATTCACCCCTCCACTTT.

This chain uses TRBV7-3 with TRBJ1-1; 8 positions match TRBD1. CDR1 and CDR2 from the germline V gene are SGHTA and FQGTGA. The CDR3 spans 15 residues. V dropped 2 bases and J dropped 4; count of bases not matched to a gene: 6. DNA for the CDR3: TGTGCCAGCAGCTTAGCAGGGGGCAGGATCACTGAAGCTTTCTTT. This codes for CASSLAGGRITEAFF.

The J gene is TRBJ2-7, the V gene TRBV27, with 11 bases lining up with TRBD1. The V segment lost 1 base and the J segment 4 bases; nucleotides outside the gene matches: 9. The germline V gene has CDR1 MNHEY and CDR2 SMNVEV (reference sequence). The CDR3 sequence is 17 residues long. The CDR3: CASSLYVGQGAGYEQYF. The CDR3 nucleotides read TGTGCCAGCAGTTTATATGTCGGACAGGGGGCTGGGTACGAGCAGTACTTC.

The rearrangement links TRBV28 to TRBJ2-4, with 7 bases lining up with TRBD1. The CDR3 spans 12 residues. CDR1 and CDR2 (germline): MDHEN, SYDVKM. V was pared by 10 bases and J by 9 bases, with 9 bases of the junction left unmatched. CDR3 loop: CATWTGRGIQYF. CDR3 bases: TGTGCCACCTGGACAGGTCGGGGCATTCAGTACTTC.

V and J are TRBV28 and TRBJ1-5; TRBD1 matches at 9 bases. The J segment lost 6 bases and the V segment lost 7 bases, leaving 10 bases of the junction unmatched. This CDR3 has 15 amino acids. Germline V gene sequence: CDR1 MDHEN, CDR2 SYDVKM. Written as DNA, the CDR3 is TGTGCCAGCATCCCCTTCGGGACAGGGTTTCAGCCCCAGCATTTT. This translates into CASIPFGTGFQPQHF.

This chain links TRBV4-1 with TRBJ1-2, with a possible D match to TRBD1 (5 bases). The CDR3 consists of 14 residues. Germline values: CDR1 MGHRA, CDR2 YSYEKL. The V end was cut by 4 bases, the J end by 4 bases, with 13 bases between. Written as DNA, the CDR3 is TGCGCCAGCAGCCCAGGGTATGGGTTCTATGGCTACACCTTC. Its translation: CASSPGYGFYGYTF.

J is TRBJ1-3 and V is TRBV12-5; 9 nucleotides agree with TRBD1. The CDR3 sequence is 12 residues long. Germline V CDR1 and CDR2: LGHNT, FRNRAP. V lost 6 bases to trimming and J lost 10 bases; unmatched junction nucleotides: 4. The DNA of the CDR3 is TGTGCTAGTGGCCTCGGACAGGGGACCATATATTTT. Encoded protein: CASGLGQGTIYF.

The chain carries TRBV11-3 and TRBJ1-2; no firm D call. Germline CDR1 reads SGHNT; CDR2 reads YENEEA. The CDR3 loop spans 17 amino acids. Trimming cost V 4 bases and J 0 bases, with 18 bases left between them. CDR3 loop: CASSWRWVQVANYGYTF. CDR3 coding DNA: TGTGCCAGCAGCTGGCGGTGGGTGCAAGTAGCTAACTATGGCTACACCTTC.